This is a list of T cell receptor beta chains from one sample in a study of shared clonotypes between healthy human individuals. TCRdb's table, derived via immunoSEQ multiplex PCR, lists solely in-frame clones and lacks some. This table holds hundreds of thousands of clones, roughly 73% found once. Sequencing was carried out using memory CD4+ T cells sorted from blood. These receptors originate from a woman in her twenties or thirties in good health. Each CDR3 is given with its conserved first and last residue.

>TRBV19|TRBJ2-5
CASSRGTGGLTETQYF
>TRBV5-4|TRBJ2-1
CASSSGGGGYNEQFF
>TRBV7-8|TRBJ1-1
CASSSRGMNTEAFF
>TRBV5-1|TRBJ2-1
CASSFNSLNSYNEQFF
>TRBV10-2|TRBJ2-7
CASIPAGAYEQYF
>TRBV7-3|TRBJ2-2
CASSLWGTANTGELFF
>TRBV12-5|TRBJ1-1
CASGLANLGQDTEAFF
>TRBV7-2|TRBJ2-1
CASRRQGAGGPFNEQFF
>TRBV6-5|TRBJ2-7
CASKGPAAYEQYF
>TRBV6-5|TRBJ1-5
CASSLGGGGQPQHF
>TRBV2|TRBJ1-2
CASSQGAYGYTF
>TRBV6-6|TRBJ2-6
CASSQDRAGANVLTF
>TRBV25-1|TRBJ2-7
CASSAFMEQYF
>TRBV29-1|-
CSVGFRGAYEQYF
>TRBV5-1|TRBJ2-2
CASRNRLNTGELFF
>TRBV11-3|TRBJ2-1
CASSLDVAEEQFF
>TRBV30|TRBJ1-1
CAWRYRAAMNTEAFF
>TRBV19|TRBJ1-1
CASSIPGPEAFF